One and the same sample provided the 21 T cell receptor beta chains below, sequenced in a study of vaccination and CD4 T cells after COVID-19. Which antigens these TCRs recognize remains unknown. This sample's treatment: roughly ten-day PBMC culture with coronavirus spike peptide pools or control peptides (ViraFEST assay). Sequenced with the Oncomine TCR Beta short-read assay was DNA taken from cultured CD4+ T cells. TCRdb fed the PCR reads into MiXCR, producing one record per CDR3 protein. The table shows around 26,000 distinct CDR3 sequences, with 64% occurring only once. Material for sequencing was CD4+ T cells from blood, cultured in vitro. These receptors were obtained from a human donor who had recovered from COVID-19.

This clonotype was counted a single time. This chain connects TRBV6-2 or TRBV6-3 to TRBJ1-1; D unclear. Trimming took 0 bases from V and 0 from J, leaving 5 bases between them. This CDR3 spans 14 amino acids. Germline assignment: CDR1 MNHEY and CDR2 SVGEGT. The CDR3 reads CASSYSTVNTEAFF. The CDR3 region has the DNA TGTGCCAGCAGTTACTCAACGGTGAACACTGAAGCTTTCTTT.

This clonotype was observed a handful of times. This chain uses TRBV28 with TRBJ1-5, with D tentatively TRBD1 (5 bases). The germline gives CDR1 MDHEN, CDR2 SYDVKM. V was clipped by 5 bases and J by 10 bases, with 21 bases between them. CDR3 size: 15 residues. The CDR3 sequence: CASSPGLPHFEPQHF. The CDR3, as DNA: TGTGCCAGCAGTCCAGGGCTGCCTCACTTCGAACCCCAGCATTTT.

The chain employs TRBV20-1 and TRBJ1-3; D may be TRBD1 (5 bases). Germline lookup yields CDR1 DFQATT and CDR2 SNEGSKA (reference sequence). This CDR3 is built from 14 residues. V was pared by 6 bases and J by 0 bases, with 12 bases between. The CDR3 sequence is CSARDGGSGNTIYF. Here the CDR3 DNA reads TGCAGTGCGAGGGACGGCGGCTCTGGAAACACCATATATTTT.

The CDR3 nucleotides are TGTGCCGGGAGGTGGGCGGGGAGCTCCTATAATTCACCCCTCCACTTT. It is translated as CAGRWAGSSYNSPLHF. The genes are TRBV6-1 and TRBJ1-6; D is unresolved. Per germline, CDR1 MNHNS and CDR2 SASEGT. The CDR3 extends over 16 amino acids. Between the trimmed V and J ends, which lost 11 bases and 0 bases, there was a span of 17 bases.

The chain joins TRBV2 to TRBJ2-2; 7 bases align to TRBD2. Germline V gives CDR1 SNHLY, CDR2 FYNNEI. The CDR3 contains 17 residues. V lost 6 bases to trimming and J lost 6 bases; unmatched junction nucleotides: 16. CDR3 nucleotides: TGTGCCAGCAGCCTTCACGGTCTAGCGGCGAAAGCCGGGGAGCTGTTTTTT. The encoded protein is CASSLHGLAAKAGELFF.

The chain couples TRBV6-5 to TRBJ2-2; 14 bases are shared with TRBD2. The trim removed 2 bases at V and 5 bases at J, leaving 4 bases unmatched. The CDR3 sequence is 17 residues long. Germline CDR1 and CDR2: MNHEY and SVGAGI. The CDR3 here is CASSYRTSGRSTGELFF. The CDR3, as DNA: TGTGCCAGCAGTTACAGGACTAGCGGGAGGTCGACCGGGGAGCTGTTTTTT.

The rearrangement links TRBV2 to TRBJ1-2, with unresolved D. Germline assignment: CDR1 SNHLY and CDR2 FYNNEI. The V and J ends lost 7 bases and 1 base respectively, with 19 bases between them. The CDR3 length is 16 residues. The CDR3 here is CASNPTGWTNNYGYTF. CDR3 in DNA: TGTGCCAGCAACCCAACGGGGTGGACCAATAACTATGGCTACACCTTC.

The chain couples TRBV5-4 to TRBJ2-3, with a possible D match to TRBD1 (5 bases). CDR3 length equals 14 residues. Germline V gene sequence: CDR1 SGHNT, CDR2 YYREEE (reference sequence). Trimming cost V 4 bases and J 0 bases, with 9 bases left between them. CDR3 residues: CASSPDSSTDTQYF. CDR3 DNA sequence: TGTGCCAGCAGCCCAGACAGTAGCACAGATACGCAGTATTTT.

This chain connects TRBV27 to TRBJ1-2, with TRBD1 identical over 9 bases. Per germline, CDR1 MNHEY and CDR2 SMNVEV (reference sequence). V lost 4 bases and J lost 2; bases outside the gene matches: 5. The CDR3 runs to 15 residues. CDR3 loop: CASSSWTGANYGYTF. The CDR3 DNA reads TGTGCCAGCAGTTCATGGACAGGGGCAAACTATGGCTACACCTTC.

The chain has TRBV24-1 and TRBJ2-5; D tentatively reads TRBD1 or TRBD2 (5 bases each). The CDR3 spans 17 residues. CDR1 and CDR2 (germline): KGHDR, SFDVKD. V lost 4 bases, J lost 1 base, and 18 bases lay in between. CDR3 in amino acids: CATSDAPGRSIQETQYF. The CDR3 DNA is TGTGCCACCAGTGACGCCCCGGGACGGTCCATCCAAGAGACCCAGTACTTC.

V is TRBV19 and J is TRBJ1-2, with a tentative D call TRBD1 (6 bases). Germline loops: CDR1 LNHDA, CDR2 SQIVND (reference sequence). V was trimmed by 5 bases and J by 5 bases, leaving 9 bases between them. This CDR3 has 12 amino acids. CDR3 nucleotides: TGTGCCAGTAGTCCCAGGGGTTATGGCTACACCTTC. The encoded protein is CASSPRGYGYTF. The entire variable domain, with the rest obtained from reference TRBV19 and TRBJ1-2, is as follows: DGGITQSPKYLFRKEGQNVTLSCEQNLNHDAMYWYRQDPGQGLRLIYYSQIVNDFQKGDIAEGYSVSREKKESFPLTVTSAQKNPTAFYLCASSPRGYGYTFGSGTRLTVV.

The CDR3 DNA reads as TGTGCCAGCAGCACCTCACCGGCAGGCGCCATAAATTCACCCCTCCACTTT. This translates into CASSTSPAGAINSPLHF. The chain is built from TRBV21-1 and TRBJ1-6; TRBD1 is the table's D call, not checked against the DNA. TRBV21-1 is noted as a pseudogene. The CDR3 is 17 residues long.

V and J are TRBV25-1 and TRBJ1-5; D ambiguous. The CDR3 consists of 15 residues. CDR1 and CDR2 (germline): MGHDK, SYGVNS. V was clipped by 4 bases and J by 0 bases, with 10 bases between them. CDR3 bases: TGTGCCAGCAGTGGCGGACGGTATAGCAATCAGCCCCAGCATTTT. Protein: CASSGGRYSNQPQHF.

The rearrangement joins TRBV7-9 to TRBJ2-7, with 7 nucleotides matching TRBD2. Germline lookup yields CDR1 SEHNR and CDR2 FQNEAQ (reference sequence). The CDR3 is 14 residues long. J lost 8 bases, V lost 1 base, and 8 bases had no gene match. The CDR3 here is CASSLGGEGRKQYF. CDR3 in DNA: TGTGCCAGCAGCTTAGGAGGGGAGGGTAGGAAGCAGTACTTC.

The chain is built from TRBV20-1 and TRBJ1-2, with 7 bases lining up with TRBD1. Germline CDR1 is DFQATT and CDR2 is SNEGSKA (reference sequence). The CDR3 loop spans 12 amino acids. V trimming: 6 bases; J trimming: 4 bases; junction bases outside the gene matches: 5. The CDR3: CSATGTAYGYTF. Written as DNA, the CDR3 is TGCAGTGCAACCGGGACAGCCTATGGCTACACCTTC.

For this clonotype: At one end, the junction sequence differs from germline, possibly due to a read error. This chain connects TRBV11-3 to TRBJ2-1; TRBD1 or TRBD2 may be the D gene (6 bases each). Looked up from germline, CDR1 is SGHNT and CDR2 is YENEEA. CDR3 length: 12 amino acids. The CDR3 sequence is CASSLGGSEQFF. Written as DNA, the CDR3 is TGTGCCAGCAGTTTAGGGGGGAGTGAGCAGTTCTTC.

The chain's CDR3 is CASSSTGGWEQYF. CDR3 nucleotide sequence: TGTGCCAGCAGCTCGACAGGGGGCTGGGAGCAGTACTTC. This chain connects TRBV7-7 to TRBJ2-7; 10 bases align to TRBD1. CDR3 length equals 13 residues. The V and J ends lost 4 bases and 7 bases, in that order; junction bases with no gene match: 4. Germline V CDR1 and CDR2: SSHAT, FNYEAQ (reference sequence).

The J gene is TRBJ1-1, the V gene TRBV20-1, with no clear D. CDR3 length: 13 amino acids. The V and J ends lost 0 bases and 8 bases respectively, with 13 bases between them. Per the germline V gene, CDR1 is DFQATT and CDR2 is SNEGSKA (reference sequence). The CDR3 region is CSARDRRKGEAFF. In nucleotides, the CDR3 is TGCAGTGCTAGAGATCGTAGGAAGGGAGAAGCTTTCTTT.

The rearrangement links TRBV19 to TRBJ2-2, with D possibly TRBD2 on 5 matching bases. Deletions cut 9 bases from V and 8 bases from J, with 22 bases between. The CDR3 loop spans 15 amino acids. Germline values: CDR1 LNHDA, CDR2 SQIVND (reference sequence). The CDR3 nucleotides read TGTGCCAGCGAACTAGGCCCATCCCGAGGGGGGGAGCTGTTTTTT. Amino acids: CASELGPSRGGELFF. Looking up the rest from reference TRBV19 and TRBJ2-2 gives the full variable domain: DGGITQSPKYLFRKEGQNVTLSCEQNLNHDAMYWYRQDPGQGLRLIYYSQIVNDFQKGDIAEGYSVSREKKESFPLTVTSAQKNPTAFYLCASELGPSRGGELFFGEGSRLTVL.

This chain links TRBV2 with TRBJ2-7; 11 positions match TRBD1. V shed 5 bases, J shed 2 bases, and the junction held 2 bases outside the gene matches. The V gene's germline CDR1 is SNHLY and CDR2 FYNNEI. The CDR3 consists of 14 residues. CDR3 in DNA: TGTGCCAGCAGTCCGGGACAGGGGGCCTACGAGCAGTACTTC. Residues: CASSPGQGAYEQYF.

The CDR3 nucleotides read TGTGCCAGCAGCCAAGAAAACAGGCGTTTCACCTTC. Its translation is CASSQENRRFTF. This chain joins TRBV4-2 and TRBJ1-2, with TRBD1 as a possible D gene (5 bases). The germline V gene encodes CDR1 LGHNA and CDR2 YNFKEQ. The CDR3 is 12 amino acids. V shed 0 bases and J shed 13 bases, with 12 bases lying between them.